This T cell receptor beta chain was recorded in a study of shared clonotypes between healthy human individuals. Study-level findings and limits: Naive subsets, compared against memory subsets, generally had larger estimated richness values.

This table comes from immunoSEQ multiplex PCR, and its TCRdb copy is limited to in-frame clones, with some not included. The table has approximately 2.3 million clones, over 90% seen once. With V trimmed by 2 bases and J by 7 bases, 9 bases remained unmatched. The V gene's germline CDR1 is SGHTS and CDR2 YDEGEE. The CDR3 sequence is 16 residues long. This clone was seen only once. What it recognizes is unknown. The specimen sequenced was naive CD4+ T cells from PBMCs. Subset given: CD45RA+ positively selected. The V call is TRBV5-8, the J call TRBJ1-4; 9 bases are shared with TRBD1. The receptor's source is a young man in good health. Some clones in this sample may be carry-over from other donors' samples. The CDR3 region is CASSLRRDREIEKLFF. CDR3 DNA sequence: TGTGCCAGCAGCTTAAGAAGGGACAGGGAGATTGAAAAACTGTTTTTT. The full variable domain, completed using reference TRBV5-8 and TRBJ1-4, is EAGVTQSPTHLIKTRGQQATLRCSPISGHTSVYWYQQALGLGLQFLLWYDEGEERNRGNFPPRFSGRQFPNYSSELNVNALELEDSALYLCASSLRRDREIEKLFFGSGTQLSVL.